This T cell receptor (beta chain) is drawn from a study of T cell repertoires in cytomegalovirus infection. Study-wide background: Public TCR beta signature analysis indicated the presence of both CMV infection and matching HLA type. Study results and limitations: Predominance within the ex vivo response was attributable to HLA-C-restricted CMV-specific TCR beta clonotypes. Cumulative frequency (of public TCR beta family members) identified carriers of CMV plus the relevant HLA.

This CDR3 comprises 15 residues. Germline CDR1 and CDR2: SGHNT and YYREEE (reference sequence). V shed 4 bases and J shed 3 bases, with 14 bases lying between them. Regarding this clonotype: Its antigen is currently unknown.

MiXCR was run by TCRdb on the reads, yielding one entry per CDR3 protein. The profile covers 310,000 or so distinct CDR3 sequences, with roughly 15% appearing a single time and more than 10% taken by the ten largest. The clonotype was recovered from a human donor in good health (CMV status not recorded). Some clones in this sample may be carry-over from other donors' samples. This sequence joins TRBV5-4 and TRBJ2-1; TRBD2 might be the D (5 bases). Material: PBMCs. The CDR3 here is CASSHGGYNYNEQFF. CDR3 coding DNA: TGTGCCAGCAGCCACGGAGGATACAACTACAATGAGCAGTTCTTC.